This TCR beta chain emerged from a study of sequential checkpoint blockade in melanoma. Germline V lookup: CDR1 SGHRS, CDR2 YFSETQ. This CDR3 spans 16 amino acids. V gave up 3 bases and J gave up 3 bases; unmatched junction bases: 7. Described treatment: randomized to nivolumab then ipilimumab (arm A) or the reverse (arm B). Live CD3+CD8+ CD19− CD56− cells were sorted from PBMCs. Only in-frame clones appear in the TCRdb table, and some are missing; sequencing was by immunoSEQ multiplex PCR. The repertoire holds fewer than 15,000 clones, roughly four fifths seen once, with around 28% in the top ten. The chain is built from TRBV5-1 and TRBJ2-1; 9 bases agree with TRBD1. This TCR was recovered from a human donor with melanoma. The sample in question was CD8+ T cells sorted from blood (inferred from file names), obtained from a patient given nivolumab and ipilimumab in sequence. The CDR3 is CASSWGDRGNYNEQFF. CDR3 DNA sequence: TGCGCCAGCAGCTGGGGAGACAGGGGGAACTACAATGAGCAGTTCTTC.